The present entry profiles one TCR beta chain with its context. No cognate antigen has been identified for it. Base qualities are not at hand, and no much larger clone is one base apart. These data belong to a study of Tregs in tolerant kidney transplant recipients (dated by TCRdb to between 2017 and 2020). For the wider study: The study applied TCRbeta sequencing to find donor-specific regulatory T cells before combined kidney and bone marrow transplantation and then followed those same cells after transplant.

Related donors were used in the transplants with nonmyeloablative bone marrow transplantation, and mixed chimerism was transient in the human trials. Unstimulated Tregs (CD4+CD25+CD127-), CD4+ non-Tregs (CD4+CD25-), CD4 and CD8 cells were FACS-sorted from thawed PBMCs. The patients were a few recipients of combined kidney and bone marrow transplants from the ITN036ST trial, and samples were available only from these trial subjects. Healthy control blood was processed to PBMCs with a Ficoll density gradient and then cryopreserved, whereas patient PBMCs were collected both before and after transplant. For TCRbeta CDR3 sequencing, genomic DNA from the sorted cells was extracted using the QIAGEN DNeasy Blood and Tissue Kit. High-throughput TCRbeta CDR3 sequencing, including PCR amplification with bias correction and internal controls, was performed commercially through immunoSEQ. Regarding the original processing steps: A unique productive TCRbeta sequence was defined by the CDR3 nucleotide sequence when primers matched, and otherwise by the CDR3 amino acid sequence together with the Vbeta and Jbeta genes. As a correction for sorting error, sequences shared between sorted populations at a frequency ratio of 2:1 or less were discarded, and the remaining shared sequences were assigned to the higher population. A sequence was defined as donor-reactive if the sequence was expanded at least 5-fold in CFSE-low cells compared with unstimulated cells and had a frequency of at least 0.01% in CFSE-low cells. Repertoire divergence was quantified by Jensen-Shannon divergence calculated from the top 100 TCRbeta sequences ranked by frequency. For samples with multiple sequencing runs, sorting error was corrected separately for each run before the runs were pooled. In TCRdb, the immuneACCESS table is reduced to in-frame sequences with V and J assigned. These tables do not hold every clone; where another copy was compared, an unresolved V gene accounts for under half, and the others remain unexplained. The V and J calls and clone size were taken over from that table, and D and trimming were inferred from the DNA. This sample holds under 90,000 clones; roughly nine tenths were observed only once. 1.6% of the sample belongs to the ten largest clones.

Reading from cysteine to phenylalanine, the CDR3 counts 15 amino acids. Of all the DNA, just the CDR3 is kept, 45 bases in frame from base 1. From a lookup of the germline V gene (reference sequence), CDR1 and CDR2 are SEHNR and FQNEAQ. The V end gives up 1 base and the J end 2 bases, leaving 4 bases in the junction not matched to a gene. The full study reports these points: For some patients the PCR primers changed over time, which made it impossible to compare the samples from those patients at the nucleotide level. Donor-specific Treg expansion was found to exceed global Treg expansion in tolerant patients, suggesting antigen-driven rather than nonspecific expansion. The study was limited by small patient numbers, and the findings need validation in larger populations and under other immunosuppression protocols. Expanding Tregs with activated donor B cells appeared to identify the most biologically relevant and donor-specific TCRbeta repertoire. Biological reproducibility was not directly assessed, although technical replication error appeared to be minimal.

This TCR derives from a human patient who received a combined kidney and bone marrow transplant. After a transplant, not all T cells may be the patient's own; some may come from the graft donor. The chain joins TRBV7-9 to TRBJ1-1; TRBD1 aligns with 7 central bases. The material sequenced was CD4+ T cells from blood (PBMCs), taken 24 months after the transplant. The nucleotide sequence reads TGTGCCAGCAGCTTAGGAGACAGGGTAAACACTGAAGCTTTCTTT. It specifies CASSLGDRVNTEAFF.